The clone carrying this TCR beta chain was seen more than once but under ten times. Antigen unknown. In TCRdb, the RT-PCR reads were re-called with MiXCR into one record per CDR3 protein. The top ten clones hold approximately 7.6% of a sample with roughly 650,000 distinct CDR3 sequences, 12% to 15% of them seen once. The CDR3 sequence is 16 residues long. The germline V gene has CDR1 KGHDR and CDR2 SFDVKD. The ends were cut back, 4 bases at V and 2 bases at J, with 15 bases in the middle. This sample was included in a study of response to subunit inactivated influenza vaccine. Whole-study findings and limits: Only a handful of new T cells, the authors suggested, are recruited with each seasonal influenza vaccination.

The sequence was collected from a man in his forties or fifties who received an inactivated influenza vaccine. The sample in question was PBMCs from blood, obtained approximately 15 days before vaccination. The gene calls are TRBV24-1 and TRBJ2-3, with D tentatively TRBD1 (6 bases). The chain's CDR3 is CATSEGALKPTDTQYF. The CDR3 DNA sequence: TGTGCCACCAGTGAGGGGGCCCTCAAACCCACAGATACGCAGTATTTT.